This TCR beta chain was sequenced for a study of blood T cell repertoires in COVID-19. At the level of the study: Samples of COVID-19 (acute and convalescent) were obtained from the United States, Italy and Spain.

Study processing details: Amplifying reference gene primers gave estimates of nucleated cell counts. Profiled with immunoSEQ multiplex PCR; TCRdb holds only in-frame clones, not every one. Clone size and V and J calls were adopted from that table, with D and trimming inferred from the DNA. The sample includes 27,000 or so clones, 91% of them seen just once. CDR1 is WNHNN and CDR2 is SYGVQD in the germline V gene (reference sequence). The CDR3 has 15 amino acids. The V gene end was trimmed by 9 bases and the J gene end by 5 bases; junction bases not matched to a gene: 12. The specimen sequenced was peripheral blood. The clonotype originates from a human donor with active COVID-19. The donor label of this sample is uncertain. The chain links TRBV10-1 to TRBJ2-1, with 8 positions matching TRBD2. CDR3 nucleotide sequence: TGCGCCAGGTGGGGCGGGGGGCCGCCAGACAATGAGCAGTTCTTC. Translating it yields CARWGGGPPDNEQFF.